The clone carrying this TCR beta chain was seen only once. Its antigen is undetermined. The data stem from a study of shared clonotypes between healthy human individuals. Study findings and constraints: Across subsets, estimated richness was generally greater for naive than for memory populations.

All donors qualified as healthy HIV-negative adults and had experienced no recent acute infections or vaccinations. CD4+ cells underwent separation, giving CD45RA+ naive and CD45RA-negative memory subsets. Sequenced by immunoSEQ multiplex PCR; TCRdb stores in-frame clones only, minus some. The data contain under 600,000 clones, 95% to 97% of them seen just once; the ten biggest clones take up about 0.064%. The length of the CDR3 is 13 residues. Germline lookup yields CDR1 SGHTA and CDR2 FQGNSA. V was clipped by 4 bases and J by 2 bases, with 5 bases between them. The genes are TRBV7-2 and TRBJ1-4, with unresolved D. The sample was naive CD4+ T cells sorted from blood. Subset described: CD45RA+ positively selected. The sequence came from a woman aged 25 to 39 in good health. CDR3 region: CASSWSTNEKLFF. In DNA form, the CDR3 reads TGTGCCAGCAGCTGGAGCACTAATGAAAAACTGTTTTTT. Using reference TRBV7-2 and TRBJ1-4 for the parts outside the CDR3, the full variable domain is GAGVSQSPSNKVTEKGKDVELRCDPISGHTALYWYRQSLGQGLEFLIYFQGNSAPDKSGLPSDRFSAERTGGSVSTLTIQRTQQEDSAVYLCASSWSTNEKLFFGSGTQLSVL.